This T cell receptor beta chain appears in the sequencing data of a study of cytomegalovirus exposure and HLA in healthy donors. The PCR contained 60 Vbeta and 13 Jbeta primers. Repertoires were generated with immunoSEQ multiplex PCR, while TCRdb's copy carries only in-frame clones and drops some. The sample includes 99,000 or so clones, about four fifths seen only once; the top ten take approximately 2%. V shed 5 bases, J shed 8 bases, and the junction held 2 bases outside the gene matches. Germline assignment: CDR1 MNHEY and CDR2 SVGAGI. The CDR3 consists of 13 residues. Material: PBMCs. V and J are TRBV6-5 and TRBJ2-2, with 10 nucleotides matching TRBD2. This sequence was found in a man aged 25 to 40 in good health and CMV-seronegative. CDR3 in DNA: TGTGCCAGCAGTGGACTAGCGGTAGGGGAGCTGTTTTTT. This translates into CASSGLAVGELFF.